Below, 21 T cell receptor beta chains from the same sample are listed, as sequenced in a study of CDR3 diversity in severe acne. TCRdb processed the PCR reads anew with MiXCR; each CDR3 protein has one entry. This sample has more than 85,000 distinct CDR3 sequences, with 45% to 50% found just once. The material sequenced was blood. The receptors shown here come from a male donor in good health, serving as a control.

In regard to this clonotype: A much larger clone sits a single nucleotide away, making a read error possible. The V and J genes are TRBV4-1 and TRBJ2-7, with D perhaps matching TRBD1 or TRBD2 (8 bases each). The CDR3 loop spans 15 amino acids. V lost 4 bases and J 2 bases, leaving 15 bases between the germline ends. Germline CDR1 reads MGHRA; CDR2 reads YSYEKL. The CDR3: CASSPRGGQAYEQYF. The CDR3 nucleotides are TGCGCCAGCAGCCCCCGGGGGGGACAGGCCTACGAGCAGTACTTC.

The J gene is TRBJ1-2, the V gene TRBV4-1; TRBD1 might be the D (5 bases). Per germline, CDR1 MGHRA and CDR2 YSYEKL. V was trimmed by 4 bases and J by 10 bases, leaving 13 bases between them. The CDR3 loop spans 12 amino acids. The CDR3 DNA reads as TGCGCCAGCAGCCCAGACTCGGGGGACTACACCTTC. It codes for CASSPDSGDYTF.

Only a few counts were recorded for this clonotype. The chain employs TRBV7-2 and TRBJ2-5, with TRBD2 matching over 7 bases. V was pared by 3 bases and J by 0 bases, with 7 bases of the junction left unmatched. CDR3 length equals 16 residues. Germline lookup yields CDR1 SGHTA and CDR2 FQGNSA. Written as DNA, the CDR3 is TGTGCCAGCAGCTTCTGGCGGGAGTTGAACCAAGAGACCCAGTACTTC. Translated: CASSFWRELNQETQYF.

In this sample, this clonotype turned up a few times. The chain employs TRBV20-1 and TRBJ2-7; D possibly uses TRBD1 or TRBD2 (5 bases each). The V end was cut by 2 bases, the J end by 0 bases, with 11 bases between. Germline CDR1 reads DFQATT; CDR2 reads SNEGSKA (reference sequence). CDR3 size: 14 residues. DNA of the CDR3: TGCAGTGCTAGATTATCAGGGAGCTCCTACGAGCAGTACTTC. It encodes CSARLSGSSYEQYF.

The chain has TRBV29-1 and TRBJ2-6; D remains unclear. Germline V CDR1 and CDR2: SQVTM, ANQGSEA. This CDR3 contains 12 residues. With 4 bases removed from V and 1 base from J, the gap between germline ends came to 2 bases. Here the CDR3 reads CSVGSGANVLTF. CDR3 bases: TGCAGCGTTGGTTCTGGGGCCAACGTCCTGACTTTC.

The rearrangement joins TRBV12-3 or TRBV12-4 to TRBJ2-7, with 15 positions matching TRBD2. V lost 5 bases and J lost 1; bases outside the gene matches: 3. There are 16 residues in the CDR3. Here the CDR3 reads CASSRTSGGVSYEQYF. The CDR3 coding sequence is TGTGCCAGCAGTCGGACTAGCGGGGGGGTTTCCTACGAGCAGTACTTC.

In regard to this clonotype: A junction boundary mismatches the germline segment, possibly from a read error. This chain joins TRBV5-1 and TRBJ1-1, with 7 bases identical to TRBD1. CDR3 length equals 13 residues. Looked up from germline, CDR1 is SGHRS and CDR2 is YFSETQ. CDR3 bases: TGTGCCAGCAGCTTGGGGGACAGTTCTGGAGCTTTCTTT. This gives the protein CASSLGDSSGAFF.

In its sample, this clonotype was seen many times. J is TRBJ2-7 and V is TRBV13; D is uncertain. Trimming shortened V by 2 bases and J by 3 bases, and 8 bases separated the two germline ends. This CDR3 has 13 residues. CDR1 and CDR2 (germline): PRHDT, FYEKMQ (reference sequence). CDR3 residues: CASSLSSFYEQYF. The CDR3 DNA is TGTGCCAGCAGCTTAAGCAGTTTCTACGAGCAGTACTTC.

V gene TRBV20-1 combines with J gene TRBJ2-7, with 9 positions matching TRBD2. From germline, CDR1 is DFQATT and CDR2 SNEGSKA (reference sequence). Trimming removed 1 base from V and 0 bases from J; junction bases left unmatched: 7. There are 16 residues in the CDR3. The CDR3 DNA follows: TGCAGTGCTAGAGCGATACTTAGCGGGAGCTCCTACGAGCAGTACTTC. It codes for CSARAILSGSSYEQYF.

This clonotype was seen a few times. This chain links TRBV7-3 with TRBJ2-7; D is ambiguous. The CDR3 is made up of 13 amino acids. Germline V gene sequence: CDR1 SGHTA, CDR2 FQGTGA. V lost 1 base and J 3 bases, leaving 7 bases between the germline ends. The CDR3 reads CASSLSPDYEQYF. The CDR3 nucleotides read TGTGCCAGCAGCTTAAGCCCGGACTACGAGCAGTACTTC.

This clonotype showed up many times. The chain is built from TRBV7-2 and TRBJ2-5, with D tentatively TRBD2 (5 bases). V shed 4 bases and J shed 0 bases, with 15 bases lying between them. The CDR3 covers 16 residues. Germline CDR1 SGHTA, CDR2 FQGNSA. The CDR3: CASSSPVLRDQETQYF. In DNA form, the CDR3 reads TGTGCCAGCAGCTCGCCCGTCTTGCGGGACCAAGAGACCCAGTACTTC.

This clonotype was picked up one time. The genes are TRBV27 and TRBJ1-2; D may be TRBD1 (5 bases). V gave up 0 bases and J gave up 7 bases, with 9 bases separating them. Germline V gives CDR1 MNHEY, CDR2 SMNVEV (reference sequence). CDR3 length: 13 amino acids. The DNA for the CDR3 is TGTGCCAGCAGTTTATCGGGCGGGACTGGCTACACCTTC. Its protein product is CASSLSGGTGYTF.

This clonotype came up many times. The genes are TRBV2 and TRBJ2-5; D remains unclear. The V end was cut by 1 base, the J end by 0 bases, with 3 bases between. The CDR3 loop spans 13 amino acids. Per the germline V gene, CDR1 is SNHLY and CDR2 is FYNNEI. CDR3 amino acids: CASSEDYQETQYF. In DNA form, the CDR3 reads TGTGCCAGCAGTGAAGACTACCAAGAGACCCAGTACTTC.

This clonotype was seen just once. The junction departs from germline at one end; a sequencing error may be responsible. The gene calls are TRBV6-5 and TRBJ2-7; 8 positions match TRBD1. Germline V gene sequence: CDR1 MNHEY, CDR2 SVGAGI. The CDR3 is made up of 14 amino acids. The CDR3 reads CVSSSGTGAYEQYF. In nucleotides, the CDR3 is TGTGTCAGCAGTTCCGGGACAGGAGCCTACGAGCAGTACTTC.

This clonotype has more than one count but fewer than ten. In DNA form, the CDR3 reads TGTGCCATCAGTGAGCCCGGGACGGACAACACTGAAGCTTTCTTT. Encoded protein: CAISEPGTDNTEAFF. The V call is TRBV10-3, the J call TRBJ1-1; a weak D match, TRBD1 (5 bases). In germline, CDR1 is ENHRY, CDR2 SYGVKD. The V end was cut by 2 bases, the J end by 2 bases, with 12 bases between. The CDR3 is 15 amino acids.

This clonotype occurred once. This clone may be a read error of a much larger clone one base away. Without the conserved terminal phenylalanine or tryptophan, this CDR3 likely stems from a read error. This chain joins TRBV20-1 and TRBJ1-1, with unresolved D. In germline, CDR1 is DFQATT, CDR2 SNEGSKA (reference sequence). Between the trimmed V and J ends, which lost 1 base and 3 bases, there was a span of 9 bases. The CDR3 is 13 residues long. CDR3 coding DNA: TGCAGTGCTAGAGTGCTTTCAGACACTGAAGCTTTCTCT. It is translated as CSARVLSDTEAFS.

This clonotype was observed many times. V usage is TRBV2 and J usage is TRBJ2-7; D may be TRBD2 (6 bases). Trimming took 4 bases from V and 2 from J, leaving 12 bases between them. This CDR3 is built from 14 residues. The germline V gene encodes CDR1 SNHLY and CDR2 FYNNEI. The CDR3 region has the DNA TGTGCCAGCAGTGTAGGGCGGGGAGCCTACGAGCAGTACTTC. This encodes CASSVGRGAYEQYF.

This chain uses TRBV5-1 with TRBJ1-2, with TRBD1 matching over 8 bases. V was clipped by 5 bases and J by 3 bases; unmatched bases: 3. The germline V gene encodes CDR1 SGHRS and CDR2 YFSETQ. The CDR3 sequence is 13 residues long. CDR3 sequence (DNA): TGCGCCAGCAGTATGGGACAGGACTATGGCTACACCTTC. Its protein product is CASSMGQDYGYTF.

Written as DNA, the CDR3 is TGTGCCAGCAGTTCCAACAGGGGGCCCTATAGGTATGGCTACACCTTC. Its translation is CASSSNRGPYRYGYTF. The genes are TRBV27 and TRBJ1-2; 9 bases match TRBD1. V gave up 4 bases and J gave up 5 bases; unmatched junction bases: 11. CDR3 length: 16 amino acids. Germline loops: CDR1 MNHEY, CDR2 SMNVEV (reference sequence).

This chain connects TRBV5-1 to TRBJ2-7; 9 nucleotides agree with TRBD1. V lost 0 bases to trimming and J lost 1 base; unmatched junction nucleotides: 2. The CDR3 runs to 15 residues. CDR1 and CDR2 from the germline V gene are SGHRS and YFSETQ. The DNA for the CDR3 is TGCGCCAGCAGCTTGGCCGGGACAGGGTCCTACGAGCAGTACTTC. Residues: CASSLAGTGSYEQYF.

This chain links TRBV2 with TRBJ1-5; no definite D call. The CDR3 totals 14 residues. V lost 7 bases to trimming and J lost 5 bases, with 15 bases between them. Germline CDR1 is SNHLY and CDR2 is FYNNEI. The CDR3 region has the DNA TGTGCCAGCAACGCGGACGGGAGTTATCAGCCCCAGCATTTT. This encodes CASNADGSYQPQHF. The full variable domain, in which reference TRBV2 and TRBJ1-5 provide the parts outside the CDR3, is EPEVTQTPSHQVTQMGQEVILRCVPISNHLYFYWYRQILGQKVEFLVSFYNNEISEKSEIFDDQFSVERPDGSNFTLKIRSTKLEDSAMYFCASNADGSYQPQHFGDGTRLSIL.